The 32 T cell receptor beta chains below were found in one sample sequenced in a study of neoadjuvant anti-PD-1 for oral cavity cancer. TCRdb's copy holds only in-frame clones and misses some; the assay was immunoSEQ multiplex PCR. The table has 37,000 or so clones, around two fifths seen once; the top ten hold around 16%. Time point noted: after neoadjuvant nivolumab, at surgical resection. The starting material was tumor tissue, obtained after nivolumab (anti-PD-1) treatment. These receptors were obtained from a person aged 35-79 years with oral cavity squamous cell carcinoma.

This clone was observed a few times. CDR3 coding DNA: TGTGCCAGCAGTGCCCAGGGGATCTGGGACGAGCAGTACTTC. Amino acids: CASSAQGIWDEQYF. V and J are TRBV27 and TRBJ2-7, with a tentative D call TRBD1 (6 bases). Trimming took off 5 bases at V and 5 bases at J, with 16 bases between the two ends. Germline CDR1 is MNHEY and CDR2 is SMNVEV (reference sequence). This CDR3 comprises 14 residues.

This sequence joins TRBV5-1 and TRBJ2-1; the D gene is possibly TRBD2 (5 bases). This CDR3 has 14 amino acids. With 4 bases removed from V and 3 bases from J, the gap between germline ends came to 11 bases. Looked up from germline, CDR1 is SGHRS and CDR2 is YFSETQ. As DNA, the CDR3 is TGCGCCAGCAGCCCGAACCGGGACTACAATGAGCAGTTCTTC. Amino acids: CASSPNRDYNEQFF.

The chain recombines TRBV19 with TRBJ2-5; unclear D gene. V lost 5 bases to trimming and J lost 5 bases, with 9 bases between them. The CDR3 is made up of 12 amino acids. CDR1 is LNHDA, CDR2 SQIVND, per germline (reference sequence). CDR3 protein: CASSLQPETQYF. The CDR3 DNA reads as TGTGCCAGTAGTCTTCAACCGGAGACCCAGTACTTC.

The rearrangement uses TRBV2 and TRBJ1-2, with D tentatively TRBD1 (5 bases). The CDR3 contains 14 residues. CDR1 and CDR2 from the germline V gene are SNHLY and FYNNEI. V lost 5 bases, J lost 4 bases, and 14 bases lay in between. The CDR3 DNA is TGTGCCAGCAGTACCCGGGGGGGATCCTATGGCTACACCTTC. Its translation: CASSTRGGSYGYTF. Filled out from reference TRBV2 and TRBJ1-2, the complete variable domain reads EPEVTQTPSHQVTQMGQEVILRCVPISNHLYFYWYRQILGQKVEFLVSFYNNEISEKSEIFDDQFSVERPDGSNFTLKIRSTKLEDSAMYFCASSTRGGSYGYTFGSGTRLTVV.

The chain employs TRBV7-6 and TRBJ2-3, with D possibly being TRBD1 (6 bases). Trimming cost V 3 bases and J 3 bases, with 7 bases left between them. Germline CDR1 is SGHVS and CDR2 is FNYEAQ. This CDR3 region has 13 residues. The CDR3 loop reads CASSLTGTDTQYF. The CDR3, as DNA: TGTGCCAGCAGCTTGACAGGAACAGATACGCAGTATTTT.

V gene TRBV23-1 combines with J gene TRBJ2-7; D ambiguous. TRBV23-1 is labeled an ORF, and its function is uncertain. The CDR3 is made up of 14 amino acids. Trimming removed 11 bases from V and 3 bases from J, with 20 bases in between. CDR3 sequence reads: CAASGRTFYYEQYF. CDR3 DNA: TGCGCCGCATCGGGCAGAACTTTTTACTACGAGCAGTACTTC.

The rearrangement joins TRBV11-2 to TRBJ2-6; D gene uncertain. The V end lost 6 bases, the J end lost 3 bases, and 6 bases lay between the germline ends. This CDR3 contains 13 residues. Germline V gives CDR1 SGHAT, CDR2 FQNNGV. This CDR3 reads CASRRFGANVLTF. CDR3 nucleotides: TGTGCCAGCAGGAGGTTTGGGGCCAACGTCCTGACTTTC.

The CDR3 reads CASSRIGAETQYF. CDR3 nucleotide sequence: TGTGCCAGTAGTAGGATCGGGGCAGAGACCCAGTACTTC. The chain is built from TRBV19 and TRBJ2-5, with D perhaps TRBD1 or TRBD2 (5 bases each). CDR1 and CDR2 from the germline V gene are LNHDA and SQIVND (reference sequence). Trimming stripped 4 bases from V and 4 bases from J, with 10 bases between. This CDR3 has 13 amino acids.

The V gene is TRBV18, the J gene TRBJ1-2; the match to TRBD1 covers 7 bases. CDR3 length equals 13 residues. V lost 5 bases, J lost 4 bases, and 4 bases stayed unmatched. Looked up from germline, CDR1 is KGHSH and CDR2 is LQKENI. The CDR3 is CASSDDRVYGYTF. For the CDR3, the DNA is TGTGCCAGCTCAGACGACAGGGTCTATGGCTACACCTTC. Looking up the rest from reference TRBV18 and TRBJ1-2 gives the full variable domain: NAGVMQNPRHLVRRRGQEARLRCSPMKGHSHVYWYRQLPEEGLKFMVYLQKENIIDESGMPKERFSAEFPKEGPSILRIQQVVRGDSAAYFCASSDDRVYGYTFGSGTRLTVV.

The chain carries TRBV29-1 and TRBJ2-3; D not resolved. From germline, CDR1 is SQVTM and CDR2 ANQGSEA. V shed 6 bases and J shed 1 base, with 14 bases lying between them. The CDR3 contains 14 residues. CDR3 DNA sequence: TGCAGCGTGATGATGTTAGCAGGCACAGATACGCAGTATTTT. Its translation is CSVMMLAGTDTQYF.

This chain connects TRBV4-1 to TRBJ1-5; D is unclear. The CDR3 is made up of 16 amino acids. In germline, CDR1 is MGHRA, CDR2 YSYEKL. V lost 1 base and J lost 9, with 19 bases in between. The CDR3 loop reads CASSQVHDIAGRPQHF. CDR3 in DNA: TGCGCCAGCAGCCAAGTGCATGACATAGCGGGAAGGCCCCAGCATTTT.

The J gene is TRBJ1-1, the V gene TRBV28; the D is unclear. Germline assignment: CDR1 MDHEN and CDR2 SYDVKM. The V end lost 9 bases, the J end lost 0 bases, and 14 bases lay between the germline ends. This CDR3 spans 14 amino acids. CDR3 sequence reads: CASKPPHLNTEAFF. The CDR3 DNA follows: TGTGCCAGTAAACCGCCCCATTTGAACACTGAAGCTTTCTTT.

This clone was recorded a few times. The chain links TRBV19 to TRBJ2-2; maybe TRBD1 (6 bases). CDR1 and CDR2 from the germline V gene are LNHDA and SQIVND (reference sequence). This CDR3 is 15 amino acids long. V was trimmed by 9 bases and J by 3 bases, leaving 17 bases between them. CDR3 protein: CASLPDRPYTGELFF. As DNA, the CDR3 is TGTGCCAGCCTTCCGGACAGACCATACACCGGGGAGCTGTTTTTT.

V gene TRBV2 combines with J gene TRBJ2-7, with 8 bases identical to TRBD1. Germline V gene data show CDR1 as SNHLY and CDR2 as FYNNEI. After removal of 6 bases from V and 6 bases from J, the junction contained 4 bases not matched to a gene. The CDR3 has 12 residues. The CDR3 DNA follows: TGTGCCAGCAGCCGTGACAGGGGCGAGCAGTACTTC. It translates to CASSRDRGEQYF. The whole variable domain, filled in from reference TRBV2 and TRBJ2-7, reads EPEVTQTPSHQVTQMGQEVILRCVPISNHLYFYWYRQILGQKVEFLVSFYNNEISEKSEIFDDQFSVERPDGSNFTLKIRSTKLEDSAMYFCASSRDRGEQYFGPGTRLTVT.

This clone showed up many times. The sample contains more than one DNA sequence encoding this CDR3. The chain uses TRBV7-6 and TRBJ2-3, with D possibly TRBD2 on 5 matching bases. The CDR3 extends over 14 amino acids. V was clipped by 2 bases and J by 2 bases, with 8 bases between them. CDR1 and CDR2 from the germline V gene are SGHVS and FNYEAQ. The CDR3 DNA sequence: TGTGCCAGCAGCTTAAGCGGAAACACAGATACGCAGTATTTT. Translated: CASSLSGNTDTQYF. Full variable domain (outside the CDR3, taken from reference TRBV7-6 and TRBJ2-3): GAGVSQSPRYKVTKRGQDVALRCDPISGHVSLYWYRQALGQGPEFLTYFNYEAQQDKSGLPNDRFSAERPEGSISTLTIQRTEQRDSAMYRCASSLSGNTDTQYFGPGTRLTVL.

The sample holds a few counts of this clone. The chain uses TRBV5-4 and TRBJ1-1; D is undetermined. V shed 2 bases and J shed 4 bases, with 9 bases lying between them. The CDR3 runs 13 residues. Germline values: CDR1 SGHNT, CDR2 YYREEE (reference sequence). The DNA of the CDR3 is TGTGCCAGCAGCTTAGGCCCCGGCACTGAAGCTTTCTTT. It specifies CASSLGPGTEAFF.

The chain carries TRBV11-2 and TRBJ1-6; 7 bases map to TRBD1. Germline assignment: CDR1 SGHAT and CDR2 FQNNGV. The CDR3 loop spans 16 amino acids. V lost 1 base to trimming and J lost 8 bases; unmatched junction nucleotides: 8. DNA for the CDR3: TGTGCCAGCAGCTTAGGACGAGGGGGCATTTATTCACCCCTCCACTTT. Amino acids: CASSLGRGGIYSPLHF.

The chain combines TRBV4-2 with TRBJ2-1, with D possibly being TRBD1 or TRBD2 (6 bases each). Trimming stripped 5 bases from V and 0 bases from J, with 14 bases between. CDR3 size: 16 residues. Germline V gene data show CDR1 as LGHNA and CDR2 as YNFKEQ. The CDR3 nucleotides are TGTGCCAGCAGCACACTCGGGGGCCTCTCCTACAATGAGCAGTTCTTC. Protein product: CASSTLGGLSYNEQFF.

This clone was seen a few times. The chain employs TRBV30 and TRBJ1-2; 8 bases align to TRBD1. Trimming removed 4 bases from V and 6 bases from J; junction bases left unmatched: 4. Germline CDR1 is GTSNPN and CDR2 is SVGIG (reference sequence). There are 12 residues in the CDR3. DNA of the CDR3: TGTGCCTGGACAGGGGGCGGTAATGGCTACACCTTC. It specifies CAWTGGGNGYTF.

This clone came up a few times. The chain combines TRBV30 with TRBJ1-3; D unresolved. CDR1 and CDR2 from the germline V gene are GTSNPN and SVGIG (reference sequence). V was trimmed by 6 bases and J by 2 bases, leaving 14 bases between them. The CDR3 is 14 residues long. The CDR3 DNA reads as TGTGCCTGCTCCCTCGGGAATGCTGGAAACACCATATATTTT. It yields the protein CACSLGNAGNTIYF.

Only a few counts were recorded for this clone. The V call is TRBV4-1, the J call TRBJ1-4; TRBD1 is a possible D gene (5 bases). With 1 base removed from V and 7 bases from J, the gap between germline ends came to 16 bases. The length of the CDR3 is 16 residues. Germline lookup yields CDR1 MGHRA and CDR2 YSYEKL. The CDR3 protein is CASSQGSQGGFEKLFF. The CDR3 coding sequence is TGCGCCAGCAGCCAAGGGTCCCAGGGCGGCTTTGAAAAACTGTTTTTT.

In its sample, this clone was seen a few times. The chain is built from TRBV14 and TRBJ2-7, with TRBD2 as a possible D gene (6 bases). Germline-derived CDR1 and CDR2 are SGHDN and FVKESK. This CDR3 has 13 residues. V was shortened by 4 bases and J by 4 bases, with 11 bases between the two germline ends. The CDR3 reads CASSRGLYYEQYF. For the CDR3, the DNA is TGTGCCAGCAGCCGAGGACTATATTACGAGCAGTACTTC.

In regard to this clone: Other DNA variants within this sample encode the same CDR3. The chain links TRBV30 to TRBJ2-6; D not certain. CDR1 GTSNPN and CDR2 SVGIG come from the germline V gene (reference sequence). V gave up 1 base and J gave up 3 bases, with 4 bases separating them. The CDR3 is made up of 13 amino acids. The CDR3 DNA reads as TGTGCCTGGAGTGGAGGTGGGGCCAACGTCCTGACTTTC. Protein sequence: CAWSGGGANVLTF.

The chain links TRBV7-6 to TRBJ2-3; 7 bases agree with TRBD1. The trim removed 3 bases at V and 3 bases at J, leaving 6 bases unmatched. In germline, CDR1 is SGHVS, CDR2 FNYEAQ. The CDR3 loop spans 15 amino acids. In DNA, the CDR3 is TGTGCCAGCAGCTTCTATCAGGGGGATACAGATACGCAGTATTTT. Protein product: CASSFYQGDTDTQYF.

In its sample, this clone was seen a few times. The chain couples TRBV7-8 to TRBJ2-1; the D gene is possibly TRBD2 (6 bases). This CDR3 spans 13 amino acids. Trimming took 1 base from V and 7 from J, leaving 8 bases between them. Germline V gene data show CDR1 as SGHVS and CDR2 as FQNEAQ. The CDR3 sequence: CASSLGLDNEQFF. The CDR3 nucleotides read TGTGCCAGCAGCTTAGGACTAGATAATGAGCAGTTCTTC.

V is TRBV7-3 and J is TRBJ2-2; D call uncertain. This CDR3 is 14 amino acids long. V lost 1 base to trimming and J lost 4 bases, with 7 bases between them. The germline gives CDR1 SGHTA, CDR2 FQGTGA. CDR3 nucleotide sequence: TGTGCCAGCAGCTTAAGTAGTAGCACCGGGGAGCTGTTTTTT. It is translated as CASSLSSSTGELFF.

This clone appeared many times. The chain recombines TRBV15 with TRBJ1-4, with 9 nucleotides matching TRBD1. Germline-derived CDR1 and CDR2 are LNHNV and YYDKDF (reference sequence). CDR3 length equals 16 residues. With 5 bases clipped from V and 10 bases from J, the junction kept 14 bases outside the gene matches. CDR3 sequence (DNA): TGTGCCACCAGCGGGATTACCGGGACAGGGTCTGGAAAACTGTTTTTT. It codes for CATSGITGTGSGKLFF. The whole variable domain, filled in from reference TRBV15 and TRBJ1-4, reads DAMVIQNPRYQVTQFGKPVTLSCSQTLNHNVMYWYQQKSSQAPKLLFHYYDKDFNNEADTPDNFQSRRPNTSFCFLDIRSPGLGDTAMYLCATSGITGTGSGKLFFGSGTQLSVL.

This clone was counted only a few times. The genes are TRBV5-4 and TRBJ1-1; no definite D call. The V end was cut by 0 bases, the J end by 3 bases, with 6 bases between. CDR3 length: 13 amino acids. The germline gives CDR1 SGHNT, CDR2 YYREEE (reference sequence). In DNA form, the CDR3 reads TGTGCCAGCAGCTTGGAATCGGACACTGAAGCTTTCTTT. Translating it yields CASSLESDTEAFF.

The V call is TRBV28, the J call TRBJ2-7, with D uncertain. V lost 4 bases to trimming and J lost 3 bases, with 10 bases between them. Germline lookup yields CDR1 MDHEN and CDR2 SYDVKM. CDR3 size: 13 residues. The chain's CDR3 is CASSSRPIYEQYF. The DNA for the CDR3 is TGTGCCAGCAGTTCGAGACCGATCTACGAGCAGTACTTC.

The rearrangement joins TRBV10-3 to TRBJ2-7; 8 bases map to TRBD1. The ends lost 6 bases at V and 6 bases at J; junction bases unmatched: 10. This CDR3 has 14 residues. CDR1 and CDR2 (germline): ENHRY, SYGVKD. CDR3 sequence (DNA): TGTGCCATCAGATCACCAGGGGGCGCCGGCGAGCAGTACTTC. Protein sequence: CAIRSPGGAGEQYF.

In its sample, this clone was seen a few times. The CDR3: CAWSRGSSNYGYTF. The CDR3 DNA reads as TGTGCCTGGAGTAGAGGAAGTAGTAACTATGGCTACACCTTC. The chain links TRBV30 to TRBJ1-2; D gene unclear. Trimming took off 2 bases at V and 1 base at J, with 11 bases between the two ends. In germline, CDR1 is GTSNPN, CDR2 SVGIG (reference sequence). This CDR3 is built from 14 residues. The full variable domain, completed using reference TRBV30 and TRBJ1-2, is SQTIHQWPATLVQPVGSPLSLECTVEGTSNPNLYWYRQAAGRGLQLLFYSVGIGQISSEVPQNLSASRPQDRQFILSSKKLLLSDSGFYLCAWSRGSSNYGYTFGSGTRLTVV.

The V and J genes are TRBV10-2 and TRBJ2-7; TRBD2 matches 9 bases. The CDR3 loop spans 15 amino acids. CDR1 is WSHSY, CDR2 SAAADI, per germline. V trimming: 0 bases; J trimming: 6 bases; junction bases outside the gene matches: 6. The CDR3 loop reads CASSESIAGVSEQYF. For the CDR3, the DNA is TGCGCCAGCAGTGAGTCGATAGCGGGAGTTTCCGAGCAGTACTTC.